This T cell receptor (beta chain) comes out of a study of cytomegalovirus exposure and HLA in healthy donors. This CDR3 has 16 amino acids. V shed 5 bases, J shed 2 bases, and the junction held 8 bases outside the gene matches. The germline V gene has CDR1 MDHEN and CDR2 SYDVKM. The assay was immunoSEQ multiplex PCR, and TCRdb's table has in-frame clones only and misses some. The table has 110,000 to 150,000 clones, less than 95% seen once. The receptor was derived from a man between 18 and 35 years old in good health and CMV-seropositive. The chain uses TRBV28 and TRBJ2-3; 9 positions agree with TRBD1. Sequencing used PBMCs. The CDR3 loop is CASSPFGTGFTDTQYF. The CDR3 nucleotides are TGTGCCAGCAGTCCTTTCGGGACAGGGTTCACAGATACGCAGTATTTT.